These 30 T cell receptor beta chains were all obtained from the same sample, sequenced in a study of CD8 T cells in Susac syndrome. Reverse transcription of roughly 0.5 to 1 ug RNA was carried out with random hexamers. One entry per CDR3 protein, called by TCRdb with MiXCR from the immunoSEQ multiplex PCR reads. Of roughly 250,000 distinct CDR3 sequences in the sample, roughly 95% were seen once. The sample consisted of CD4+ T cells from PBMCs. The origin of the receptors is a human donor with Susac syndrome.

The table lists this clonotype with a count of one. The CDR3 loop is CASSATGWANEQFF. In nucleotides, the CDR3 is TGCGCCAGCAGCGCGACAGGGTGGGCCAATGAGCAGTTCTTC. The chain links TRBV5-1 to TRBJ2-1, with 7 positions matching TRBD1. J lost 6 bases, V lost 4 bases, and 7 bases had no gene match. This CDR3 has 14 amino acids. Germline lookup yields CDR1 SGHRS and CDR2 YFSETQ.

J is TRBJ2-3 and V is TRBV28; TRBD1 is a possible D gene (5 bases). This CDR3 comprises 15 residues. Per germline, CDR1 MDHEN and CDR2 SYDVKM. V lost 5 bases and J lost 1, with 13 bases in between. CDR3 bases: TGTGCCAGCAGTCACCGACAGACCCGCACAGATACGCAGTATTTT. Protein: CASSHRQTRTDTQYF.

The chain carries TRBV5-1 and TRBJ2-1; 7 bases map to TRBD2. Germline assignment: CDR1 SGHRS and CDR2 YFSETQ. The V and J ends lost 0 bases and 11 bases, in that order; junction bases with no gene match: 2. The CDR3 has 12 amino acids. The CDR3 DNA reads as TGCGCCAGCAGCTTGGTCGGGACTAAGCAGTTCTTC. Its translation: CASSLVGTKQFF.

The chain employs TRBV24-1 and TRBJ2-6; D unresolved. Deletions cut 4 bases from V and 1 base from J, with 10 bases between. Germline V gene lookup returns CDR1 KGHDR and CDR2 SFDVKD. The length of the CDR3 is 16 residues. The CDR3 region is CATSDPRWSGANVLTF. CDR3 nucleotide sequence: TGTGCCACCAGTGACCCCAGGTGGTCTGGGGCCAACGTCCTGACTTTC.

The rearrangement links TRBV20-1 to TRBJ2-7; possibly TRBD1 or TRBD2 for D (6 bases each). The CDR3 runs to 14 residues. The germline V gene encodes CDR1 DFQATT and CDR2 SNEGSKA (reference sequence). The V end was cut by 6 bases, the J end by 0 bases, with 15 bases between. The CDR3 region has the DNA TGCAGTGCCCTGGGGGGCGCCCCCTCCTACGAGCAGTACTTC. It codes for CSALGGAPSYEQYF.

The chain links TRBV12-3 or TRBV12-4 to TRBJ2-3; D not resolved. Trimming stripped 2 bases from V and 2 bases from J, with 2 bases between. The CDR3 covers 12 residues. The CDR3 DNA is TGTGCCAGCAGTTTAATCACAGATACGCAGTATTTT. Translated, it gives CASSLITDTQYF.

V is TRBV25-1 and J is TRBJ2-6, with 11 bases fitting TRBD1. J gave up 3 bases and V 5 bases, and 9 bases lay outside the gene matches. Germline-derived CDR1 and CDR2 are MGHDK and SYGVNS. The CDR3 totals 18 residues. The CDR3 protein is CASSPAGQGVYGANVLTF. The CDR3 region has the DNA TGTGCCAGCAGTCCTGCGGGACAGGGGGTATATGGGGCCAACGTCCTGACTTTC.

The gene calls are TRBV10-3 and TRBJ2-5; TRBD2 aligns across 14 bases. V shed 8 bases, J shed 2 bases, and the junction held 4 bases outside the gene matches. Germline V gene sequence: CDR1 ENHRY, CDR2 SYGVKD. The length of the CDR3 is 15 residues. CDR3: CAIAGTSGSQETQYF. The CDR3 bases are TGTGCCATCGCGGGGACTAGCGGGAGTCAAGAGACCCAGTACTTC.

This chain connects TRBV6-5 to TRBJ2-7; D not certain. The ends were cut back, 7 bases at V and 12 bases at J, with 13 bases in the middle. Germline assignment: CDR1 MNHEY and CDR2 SVGAGI. This CDR3 region has 10 residues. The CDR3 is CASIWQRLYF. In nucleotides, the CDR3 is TGTGCCAGCATTTGGCAGAGGTTGTACTTC.

This chain joins TRBV9 and TRBJ1-2, with D possibly being TRBD1 (6 bases). The CDR3 spans 13 residues. Trimming took off 8 bases at V and 7 bases at J, with 18 bases between the two ends. Germline CDR1 and CDR2: SGDLS and YYNGEE. In nucleotides, the CDR3 is TGTGCCAGTAGTACCCAGGGGACCGGTGGCTACACCTTC. It yields the protein CASSTQGTGGYTF.

The chain is built from TRBV6-2 or TRBV6-3 and TRBJ2-7, with unresolved D. Trimming cost V 5 bases and J 4 bases, with 18 bases left between them. CDR1 and CDR2 (germline): MNHEY, SVGEGT. The CDR3 is 15 amino acids. This CDR3 reads CASSRLDEGLYEQYF. The CDR3 nucleotides are TGTGCCAGCAGTAGATTGGATGAAGGGCTGTACGAGCAGTACTTC.

The rearrangement uses TRBV20-1 and TRBJ2-7, with no clear D. Trimming pared 7 bases from V and 3 bases from J, leaving 16 bases between. From germline, CDR1 is DFQATT and CDR2 SNEGSKA (reference sequence). This CDR3 region has 13 residues. The CDR3 bases are TGCAGTGGGTTATCGGCAACCAACTACGAGCAGTACTTC. Its translation is CSGLSATNYEQYF.

This chain connects TRBV30 to TRBJ1-3; D gene uncertain. CDR1 and CDR2 from the germline V gene are GTSNPN and SVGIG (reference sequence). V lost 2 bases and J 4 bases, leaving 9 bases between the germline ends. The CDR3 contains 13 residues. CDR3 residues: CAWSSSPGNTIYF. CDR3 DNA: TGTGCCTGGAGTAGCTCCCCAGGAAACACCATATATTTT.

The chain carries TRBV11-2 and TRBJ1-4, with D uncertain. The CDR3 is 13 residues long. Trimming pared 4 bases from V and 7 bases from J, leaving 10 bases between. CDR1 and CDR2 (germline): SGHAT, FQNNGV. CDR3 region: CASSSTPFEKLFF. The CDR3 nucleotides read TGTGCCAGCAGCTCAACCCCGTTTGAAAAACTGTTTTTT. The complete variable domain, with remaining parts taken from reference TRBV11-2 and TRBJ1-4, reads EAGVAQSPRYKIIEKRQSVAFWCNPISGHATLYWYQQILGQGPKLLIQFQNNGVVDDSQLPKDRFSAERLKGVDSTLKIQPAKLEDSAVYLCASSSTPFEKLFFGSGTQLSVL.

The V call is TRBV5-1, the J call TRBJ2-7; D remains ambiguous. The germline V and J ends were trimmed by 1 base and 3 bases, with 14 bases remaining between them. This CDR3 is 15 amino acids long. Germline loops: CDR1 SGHRS, CDR2 YFSETQ. DNA for the CDR3: TGCGCCAGCAGCTTGTTCGCCGACTTATACTACGAGCAGTACTTC. Its translation: CASSLFADLYYEQYF.

The chain recombines TRBV11-2 with TRBJ2-7; the match to TRBD2 covers 11 bases. Germline V gene lookup returns CDR1 SGHAT and CDR2 FQNNGV. The CDR3 extends over 16 amino acids. J lost 6 bases, V lost 7 bases, and 14 bases had no gene match. Here the CDR3 DNA reads TGTGCCAGCAACGAACTAGCGGGAGCCCGGAGTCTCGAGCAGTACTTC. Protein sequence: CASNELAGARSLEQYF.

This chain links TRBV3-1 with TRBJ1-3; D is unclear. The CDR3 runs to 18 residues. Germline V gene lookup returns CDR1 LGHDT and CDR2 YNNKEL (reference sequence). V lost 3 bases to trimming and J lost 0 bases, with 18 bases between them. CDR3 amino acids: CASSQDDRHSSSGNTIYF. CDR3 nucleotide sequence: TGTGCCAGCAGCCAGGATGATAGACATTCTTCCTCTGGAAACACCATATATTTT.

The chain carries TRBV20-1 and TRBJ2-7; D is possibly TRBD2 (6 bases). The V end lost 4 bases, the J end lost 3 bases, and 13 bases lay between the germline ends. Germline loops: CDR1 DFQATT, CDR2 SNEGSKA (reference sequence). CDR3 size: 13 residues. DNA of the CDR3: TGCAGTGCTATAAAACTGACTAGCTACGAGCAGTACTTC. It is translated as CSAIKLTSYEQYF.

The chain has TRBV7-2 and TRBJ2-6, with unresolved D. V shed 5 bases and J shed 0 bases, with 17 bases lying between them. CDR3 size: 18 residues. Germline CDR1 is SGHTA and CDR2 is FQGNSA. The CDR3 DNA reads as TGTGCCAGCAGCCCACAGAGCAATTACTTCTCTGGGGCCAACGTCCTGACTTTC. Its translation is CASSPQSNYFSGANVLTF. Supplemented by reference TRBV7-2 and TRBJ2-6, the full variable domain reads GAGVSQSPSNKVTEKGKDVELRCDPISGHTALYWYRQSLGQGLEFLIYFQGNSAPDKSGLPSDRFSAERTGGSVSTLTIQRTQQEDSAVYLCASSPQSNYFSGANVLTFGAGSRLTVL.

The V and J genes are TRBV20-1 and TRBJ1-2; 7 nucleotides agree with TRBD1. The CDR3 length is 14 residues. CDR1 is DFQATT, CDR2 SNEGSKA, per germline (reference sequence). The ends lost 4 bases at V and 4 bases at J; junction bases unmatched: 9. The DNA for the CDR3 is TGCAGTGCTACGAGGGAGGGGGCAGGCTATGGCTACACCTTC. Protein sequence: CSATREGAGYGYTF.

The rearrangement joins TRBV25-1 to TRBJ1-4; TRBD1 matches at 8 bases. CDR3 size: 16 residues. The V segment lost 4 bases and the J segment 7 bases; nucleotides outside the gene matches: 11. The germline V gene encodes CDR1 MGHDK and CDR2 SYGVNS. CDR3 coding DNA: TGTGCCAGCAGTGGGTCGTCTCAGGGGGCGCGTGAAAAACTGTTTTTT. Its protein is CASSGSSQGAREKLFF.

The chain recombines TRBV19 with TRBJ1-1; 7 positions match TRBD1. V shed 5 bases, J shed 4 bases, and the junction held 7 bases outside the gene matches. The germline V gene has CDR1 LNHDA and CDR2 SQIVND (reference sequence). CDR3 length equals 14 residues. The CDR3 coding sequence is TGTGCCAGTAGTCACGTGGGGGACAGCACTGAAGCTTTCTTT. It codes for CASSHVGDSTEAFF.

This chain joins TRBV20-1 and TRBJ1-2; TRBD1 aligns across 7 bases. The ends lost 3 bases at V and 5 bases at J; junction bases unmatched: 9. Germline assignment: CDR1 DFQATT and CDR2 SNEGSKA (reference sequence). The CDR3 has 14 residues. The DNA of the CDR3 is TGCAGTGCTAGGCTCGGACAGGCTGCTTATGGCTACACCTTC. Residues: CSARLGQAAYGYTF.

The V and J genes are TRBV28 and TRBJ2-1; possibly TRBD2 for D (6 bases). Germline V gene data show CDR1 as MDHEN and CDR2 as SYDVKM. This CDR3 is 13 amino acids long. Trimming left V 7 bases short and J 3 bases short, with 10 bases between. CDR3 residues: CASIASDYNEQFF. The DNA of the CDR3 is TGTGCCAGCATCGCTAGCGACTACAATGAGCAGTTCTTC.

The V and J genes are TRBV28 and TRBJ2-3, with D unresolved. This CDR3 region has 13 residues. Trimming stripped 5 bases from V and 3 bases from J, with 9 bases between. Germline V gene data show CDR1 as MDHEN and CDR2 as SYDVKM. CDR3 amino acids: CASSRSTTDTQYF. The CDR3, as DNA: TGTGCCAGCAGTAGGTCGACGACAGATACGCAGTATTTT.

The chain has TRBV15 and TRBJ2-4; D is unresolved. The CDR3 covers 15 residues. Trimming took off 0 bases at V and 6 bases at J, with 12 bases between the two ends. Per the germline V gene, CDR1 is LNHNV and CDR2 is YYDKDF (reference sequence). The CDR3 reads CATSRDHRSGNIQYF. The CDR3 DNA reads TGTGCCACCAGCAGAGACCACCGTTCGGGAAACATTCAGTACTTC.

The chain is built from TRBV3-1 and TRBJ2-3, with 14 bases that match TRBD2. The length of the CDR3 is 19 residues. V lost 0 bases and J lost 7; bases outside the gene matches: 12. The V gene's germline CDR1 is LGHDT and CDR2 YNNKEL (reference sequence). The DNA for the CDR3 is TGTGCCAGCAGCCAAGAAGGCCCCGGACTAGCGGGAGGATCCTATACGCAGTATTTT. Amino acids: CASSQEGPGLAGGSYTQYF.

This chain joins TRBV5-1 and TRBJ1-2, with 7 bases lining up with TRBD1. The germline gives CDR1 SGHRS, CDR2 YFSETQ. Trimming removed 4 bases from V and 4 bases from J; junction bases left unmatched: 10. The CDR3 consists of 15 residues. The CDR3, as DNA: TGCGCCAGCAGCCCCGGGGACAGAGAGTTCTATGGCTACACCTTC. Translation gives CASSPGDREFYGYTF.

The chain couples TRBV14 to TRBJ1-2, with D unresolved. The ends were cut back, 5 bases at V and 4 bases at J, with 20 bases in the middle. The CDR3 length is 16 residues. The V gene's germline CDR1 is SGHDN and CDR2 FVKESK. CDR3 protein: CASSEGSGNAGYGYTF. The CDR3 DNA follows: TGTGCCAGCAGCGAAGGTTCCGGAAACGCAGGCTATGGCTACACCTTC.

This chain connects TRBV28 to TRBJ1-5; D unclear. This CDR3 has 15 residues. The V end was cut by 1 base, the J end by 2 bases, with 9 bases between. Per germline, CDR1 MDHEN and CDR2 SYDVKM. DNA of the CDR3: TGTGCCAGCAGTTTATTAACTGGGGGCAATCAGCCCCAGCATTTT. It codes for CASSLLTGGNQPQHF.